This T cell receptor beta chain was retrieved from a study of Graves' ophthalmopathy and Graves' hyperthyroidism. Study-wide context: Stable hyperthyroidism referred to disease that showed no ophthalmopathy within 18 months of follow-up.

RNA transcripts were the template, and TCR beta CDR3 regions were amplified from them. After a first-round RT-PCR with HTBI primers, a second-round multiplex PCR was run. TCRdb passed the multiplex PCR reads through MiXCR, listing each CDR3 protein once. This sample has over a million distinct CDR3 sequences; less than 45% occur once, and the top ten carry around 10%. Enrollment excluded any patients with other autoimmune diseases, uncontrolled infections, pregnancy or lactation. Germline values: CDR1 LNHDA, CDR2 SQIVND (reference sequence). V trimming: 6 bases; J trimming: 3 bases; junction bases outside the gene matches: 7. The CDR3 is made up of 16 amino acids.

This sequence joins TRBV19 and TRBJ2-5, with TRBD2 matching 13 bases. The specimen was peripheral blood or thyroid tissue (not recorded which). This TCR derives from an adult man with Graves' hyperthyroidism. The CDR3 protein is CASSRTSGGGKETQYF. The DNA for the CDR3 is TGTGCCAGTAGCCGGACTAGCGGGGGAGGGAAAGAGACCCAGTACTTC.